A selection of T cell receptor beta chains follows, all from one sample in a study of blood T cell repertoires in COVID-19. The assay was immunoSEQ multiplex PCR, and TCRdb's table has in-frame clones only and misses some. The sample gives under 200,000 clones, over 80% of which show up once; 10% to 15% is in the top ten. What was sequenced was PBMCs or T cells enriched from blood (not recorded which). All receptors come from a woman aged 60-75 years who had recovered from COVID-19. Both conserved end residues are part of each CDR3. Each record gives: clone size, V gene, J gene, D gene, CDR3 DNA, CDR3 protein. The D gene is left open where the match is weak. Rows may omit the clone size; those that give it use once, few, many or a size class.

size: once; V: TRBV7-9; J: TRBJ1-1; D: NA; DNA: TGTGCCAGCGAAAGGGGAGGGGTAGGTGAAGCTTTCTTT; CDR3: CASERGGVGEAFF
size: NA; V: TRBV28; J: TRBJ2-2; D: TRBD2; DNA: TGTGCCAGCAGTCCTCGAAGTGGACTAGCGGGAGAGGGGGAGCTGTTTTTT; CDR3: CASSPRSGLAGEGELFF
size: NA; V: TRBV6-5; J: TRBJ1-2; D: TRBD1; DNA: TGTGCCAGCAGTTACCTAGGGACAGCTAACTATGGCTACACCTTC; CDR3: CASSYLGTANYGYTF
size: NA; V: TRBV5-1; J: TRBJ2-2; D: NA; DNA: TGCGCCAGCAGCCGTGACGGGGGGCGTATCGGGGAGCTGTTTTTT; CDR3: CASSRDGGRIGELFF
size: NA; V: TRBV11-2; J: TRBJ2-1; D: TRBD2; DNA: TGTGCCAGCAGCCTCCGGCTAGCGGGGGGGGTGAATGAGCAGTTCTTC; CDR3: CASSLRLAGGVNEQFF
size: NA; V: TRBV5-1; J: TRBJ1-1; D: TRBD1; DNA: TGCGCCAGCAGCTTGGTCGGGACAGGGATTACTGAAGCTTTCTTT; CDR3: CASSLVGTGITEAFF
size: NA; V: TRBV18; J: TRBJ2-3; D: NA; DNA: TGTGCCAGCTCACTTATCCAGGGTAGCACAGATACGCAGTATTTT; CDR3: CASSLIQGSTDTQYF
size: NA; V: TRBV4-2; J: TRBJ1-1; D: TRBD1; DNA: TGTGCCAGCAGCCACCTCGTAGCGGGACAGGGGCCGGGGAACACTGAAGCTTTCTTT; CDR3: CASSHLVAGQGPGNTEAFF
size: NA; V: TRBV9; J: TRBJ2-6; D: TRBD1; DNA: TGTGCCAGCAGCACAGGGGGCTCTGGGGCCAACGTCCTGACTTTC; CDR3: CASSTGGSGANVLTF
size: few; V: TRBV5-4; J: TRBJ2-1; D: TRBD1; DNA: TGTGCCAGCAGGGGGGACAGGGGGAGGTACAATGAGCAGTTCTTC; CDR3: CASRGDRGRYNEQFF
size: few; V: TRBV5-1; J: TRBJ1-1; D: NA; DNA: TGCGCCAGCAGCGAATTAACAGTGATGAACACTGAAGCTTTCTTT; CDR3: CASSELTVMNTEAFF
size: NA; V: TRBV19; J: TRBJ1-5; D: TRBD1; DNA: TGTGCCTCTGGACAGGGAAGGGATCAGCCCCAGCATTTT; CDR3: CASGQGRDQPQHF
size: few; V: TRBV7-9; J: TRBJ1-2; D: TRBD1; DNA: TGTGCCAGCAGCTTCGTCACAGGGGGTGGCTACACCTTC; CDR3: CASSFVTGGGYTF
size: NA; V: TRBV27; J: TRBJ2-7; D: NA; DNA: TGTGCCAGCAGCTACACCCCAGGGCACGAGCAGTACTTC; CDR3: CASSYTPGHEQYF
size: many; V: TRBV4-2; J: TRBJ2-7; D: TRBD1; DNA: TGTGCCAGCAGCCAACGGGACAGGGGGCTAGAGGAGCAGTACTTC; CDR3: CASSQRDRGLEEQYF
size: few; V: TRBV5-1; J: TRBJ2-2; D: TRBD2; DNA: TGCGCCAGCAGCTTAGCGGGGAGGAACACCGGGGAGCTGTTTTTT; CDR3: CASSLAGRNTGELFF
size: NA; V: TRBV27; J: TRBJ1-5; D: NA; DNA: TGTGCCAGCAGTTTAGGCAGGGGCAATCAGCCCCAGCATTTT; CDR3: CASSLGRGNQPQHF
size: NA; V: TRBV6-2/TRBV6-3; J: TRBJ1-2; D: TRBD1; DNA: TGTGCCAGCAGTTACCCTCGGACAGGGAACCATGGCTACACCTTC; CDR3: CASSYPRTGNHGYTF
size: NA; V: TRBV9; J: TRBJ2-3; D: NA; DNA: TGTGCCAGCAGCGTAGCGGCAGGCCAAGATACGCAGTATTTT; CDR3: CASSVAAGQDTQYF
size: NA; V: TRBV5-1; J: TRBJ1-3; D: NA; DNA: TGCGCCAGCAGCCGGGACAATACTGGAAACACCATATATTTT; CDR3: CASSRDNTGNTIYF
size: NA; V: TRBV5-1; J: TRBJ2-1; D: NA; DNA: TGCGCCAGCAGCTTGGAGGGCGGGATGGATTACAATGAGCAGTTCTTC; CDR3: CASSLEGGMDYNEQFF
size: NA; V: TRBV3-1/TRBV3-2; J: TRBJ1-3; D: TRBD1; DNA: TGTGCCAGCAGCCAAGTTCTTCGAACAGGGGGCTCTGGAAACACCATATATTTT; CDR3: CASSQVLRTGGSGNTIYF
size: few; V: TRBV6-6; J: TRBJ2-7; D: NA; DNA: TGTGCCAGCTCTCCTCCGAACAGGGAGGAGCAGTACTTC; CDR3: CASSPPNREEQYF
size: NA; V: TRBV10-3; J: TRBJ2-3; D: NA; DNA: TGTGCCACGACAACCAGGAGCACAGATACGCAGTATTTT; CDR3: CATTTRSTDTQYF
size: once; V: TRBV19; J: TRBJ2-2; D: TRBD1; DNA: TGTGCCAGTATTACAGGGGGTACATCGAGTTCCGGGGAGCTGTTTTTT; CDR3: CASITGGTSSSGELFF
size: NA; V: TRBV19; J: TRBJ1-2; D: NA; DNA: TGTGCCAGTAGTATCCCACTTGCGGGGGACTATGGCTACACCTTC; CDR3: CASSIPLAGDYGYTF
size: NA; V: TRBV6-5; J: TRBJ1-6; D: TRBD1; DNA: TGTGCCACCCCCGGGACAGGGTCCTATAATTCACCCCTCCACTTT; CDR3: CATPGTGSYNSPLHF
size: NA; V: TRBV5-6; J: TRBJ1-2; D: TRBD1; DNA: TGTGCCAGCAGCTTGAGGGGGCAGCGCTATGGCTACACCTTC; CDR3: CASSLRGQRYGYTF
size: NA; V: TRBV30; J: TRBJ2-5; D: NA; DNA: TGTGCCTGGAGTGCTAGCCGAGAGACCCAGTACTTC; CDR3: CAWSASRETQYF
size: NA; V: TRBV18; J: TRBJ2-7; D: NA; DNA: TGTGCCAGCTCACCACCGTCCTCGTACGAGCAGTACTTC; CDR3: CASSPPSSYEQYF
size: NA; V: TRBV19; J: TRBJ1-6; D: TRBD1; DNA: TGTGCCAGTAGACTCCACAGGGGCAATTCACCCCTCCACTTT; CDR3: CASRLHRGNSPLHF
size: NA; V: TRBV9; J: TRBJ1-4; D: NA; DNA: TGTGCCAGCAGTACGGCGCCAGGGGAGGGGGAAAAACTGTTTTTT; CDR3: CASSTAPGEGEKLFF
size: NA; V: TRBV4-1; J: TRBJ1-2; D: NA; DNA: TGCGCCAGCAGCCAAGGAACAGGGCCCTATGGCTACACCTTC; CDR3: CASSQGTGPYGYTF
size: NA; V: TRBV5-1; J: TRBJ1-2; D: TRBD1; DNA: TGCGCCAGCAGCCCCAAGGGACAGGGGGATTCGGATGGCTACACCTTC; CDR3: CASSPKGQGDSDGYTF
size: NA; V: TRBV30; J: TRBJ1-5; D: TRBD1; DNA: TGTGCCTGGAGTCTAACGACAGGGGCCAATCAGCCCCAGCATTTT; CDR3: CAWSLTTGANQPQHF
size: NA; V: TRBV19; J: TRBJ1-2; D: TRBD1; DNA: TGTGCCAGTAGTATCCGGACAGGGCAAACGCATGGCTACACCTTC; CDR3: CASSIRTGQTHGYTF
size: NA; V: TRBV28; J: TRBJ2-2; D: NA; DNA: TGTGCCACCTCCTACCCGGGTGTCGGCACCGGGGAGCTGTTTTTT; CDR3: CATSYPGVGTGELFF
size: NA; V: TRBV2; J: TRBJ1-5; D: TRBD1; DNA: TGTGCCAGCAGTGTACAGGGGGGCCTCAATCAGCCCCAGCATTTT; CDR3: CASSVQGGLNQPQHF
size: NA; V: TRBV3-1/TRBV3-2; J: TRBJ1-1; D: NA; DNA: TGTGCCAGCAGCCAAGTCCCGGACACTGAAGCTTTCTTT; CDR3: CASSQVPDTEAFF
size: once; V: TRBV18; J: TRBJ1-6; D: NA; DNA: TGTGCCAGCTCACCGGGGGGAACAGTAACCTCCTATAATTCACCCCTCCACTTT; CDR3: CASSPGGTVTSYNSPLHF
size: NA; V: TRBV21-1; J: TRBJ1-2; D: NA; DNA: TGTGCCAGCACGAAACTCGGGGATTATAACTATGGCTACACCTTC; CDR3: CASTKLGDYNYGYTF
size: NA; V: TRBV6-5; J: TRBJ2-3; D: TRBD2; DNA: TGTGCCAGCAGTTATGACGGGAGGGCCGACGCTCCGCAGTATTTT; CDR3: CASSYDGRADAPQYF
size: once; V: TRBV5-1; J: TRBJ1-1; D: TRBD1; DNA: TGCGCCAGCCGACAGGGGTACCGAGGGAACACTGAAGCTTTCTTT; CDR3: CASRQGYRGNTEAFF
size: NA; V: TRBV5-1; J: TRBJ2-1; D: TRBD2; DNA: TGCGCCAGCAGCATTATTAGCGGGGGAAGCTACAATGAGCAGTTCTTC; CDR3: CASSIISGGSYNEQFF
size: once; V: TRBV5-5; J: TRBJ2-3; D: NA; DNA: TGTGCCAGCCCATTAGATGGGGGGATCGTCACAGATACGCAGTATTTT; CDR3: CASPLDGGIVTDTQYF
size: once; V: TRBV5-1; J: TRBJ2-7; D: NA; DNA: TGCGCCAGCAGCTTCACGGGACAATTCTACGAGCAGTACTTC; CDR3: CASSFTGQFYEQYF
size: NA; V: TRBV5-4; J: TRBJ2-7; D: TRBD1; DNA: TGTGCCAGCAGCTTGAAACGGACAGGGGGCACTAACGAGCAGTACTTC; CDR3: CASSLKRTGGTNEQYF
size: once; V: TRBV7-2; J: TRBJ2-3; D: TRBD2; DNA: TGTGCCAGCAGCTTAGTAACTAGCGGGGGAGACCCCACAGATACGCAGTATTTT; CDR3: CASSLVTSGGDPTDTQYF
size: NA; V: TRBV6-5; J: TRBJ1-2; D: TRBD1; DNA: TGTGCCAGCAGTAATGGACAGGGGGCGGGTGGCTACACCTTC; CDR3: CASSNGQGAGGYTF
size: NA; V: TRBV30; J: TRBJ2-3; D: NA; DNA: TGTGCCTGGAACCGACTTAACTGGGGCACAGATACGCAGTATTTT; CDR3: CAWNRLNWGTDTQYF
size: NA; V: TRBV2; J: TRBJ1-2; D: NA; DNA: TGTGCCAGCAAGGTGAATAGGGGCCCTTACTATGGCTACACCTTC; CDR3: CASKVNRGPYYGYTF
size: NA; V: TRBV9; J: TRBJ2-2; D: TRBD1; DNA: TGTGCCAGCAGCGTAGCAGGGACAGGGGGCGTCCCCGGGGAGCTGTTTTTT; CDR3: CASSVAGTGGVPGELFF
size: NA; V: TRBV18; J: TRBJ2-1; D: TRBD1; DNA: TGTGCCAGCTCACCACCGCAGGGGGCCTCCTACAATGAGCAGTTCTTC; CDR3: CASSPPQGASYNEQFF
size: NA; V: TRBV21-1; J: TRBJ1-1; D: NA; DNA: TGTGCCAGCAGCAAAGGGGGCAGGGCTGAAGCTTTCTTT; CDR3: CASSKGGRAEAFF